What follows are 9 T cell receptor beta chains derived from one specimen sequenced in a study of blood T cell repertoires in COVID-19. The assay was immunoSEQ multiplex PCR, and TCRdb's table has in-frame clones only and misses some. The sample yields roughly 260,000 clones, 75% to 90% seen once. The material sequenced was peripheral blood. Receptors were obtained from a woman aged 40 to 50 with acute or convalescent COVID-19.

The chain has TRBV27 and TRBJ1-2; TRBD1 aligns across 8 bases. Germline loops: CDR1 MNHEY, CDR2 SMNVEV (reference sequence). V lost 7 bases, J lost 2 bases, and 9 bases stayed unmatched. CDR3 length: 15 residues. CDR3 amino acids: CASNAGGAGNYGYTF. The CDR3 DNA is TGTGCCAGCAATGCAGGGGGCGCGGGAAACTATGGCTACACCTTC.

CDR3 loop: CASSLVGQGASGPLHF. CDR3 DNA sequence: TGCGCCAGCAGCTTGGTGGGACAGGGCGCTTCAGGTCCCCTCCACTTT. V usage is TRBV5-1 and J usage is TRBJ1-6; 9 nucleotides align to TRBD1. The V and J ends lost 0 bases and 13 bases, in that order; junction bases with no gene match: 11. From germline, CDR1 is SGHRS and CDR2 YFSETQ. CDR3 length: 16 amino acids.

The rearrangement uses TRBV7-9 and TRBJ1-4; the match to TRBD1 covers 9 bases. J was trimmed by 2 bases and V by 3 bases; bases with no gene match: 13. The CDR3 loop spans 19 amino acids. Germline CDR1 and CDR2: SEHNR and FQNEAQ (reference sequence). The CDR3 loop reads CASSFLYPPGQGTNEKLFF. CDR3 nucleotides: TGTGCCAGCAGCTTCCTTTACCCCCCGGGACAGGGCACTAATGAAAAACTGTTTTTT.

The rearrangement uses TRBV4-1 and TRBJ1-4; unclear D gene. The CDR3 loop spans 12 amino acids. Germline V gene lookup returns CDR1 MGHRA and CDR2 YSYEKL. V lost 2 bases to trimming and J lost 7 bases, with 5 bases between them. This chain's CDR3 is CASSQPSEKLFF. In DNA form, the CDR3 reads TGCGCCAGCAGCCAACCCAGTGAAAAACTGTTTTTT.

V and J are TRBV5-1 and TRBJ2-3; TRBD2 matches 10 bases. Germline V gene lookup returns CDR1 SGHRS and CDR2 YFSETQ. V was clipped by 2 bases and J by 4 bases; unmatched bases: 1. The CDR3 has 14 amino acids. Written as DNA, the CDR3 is TGCGCCAGCAGCTTAGCGGGGGGGTCAGATACGCAGTATTTT. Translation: CASSLAGGSDTQYF.

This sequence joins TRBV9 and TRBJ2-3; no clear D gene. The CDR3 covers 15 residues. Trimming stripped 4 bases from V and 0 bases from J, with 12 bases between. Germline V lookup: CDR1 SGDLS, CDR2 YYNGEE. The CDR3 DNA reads TGTGCCAGCAGCCCAGGTTTGGGTAGCACAGATACGCAGTATTTT. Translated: CASSPGLGSTDTQYF.

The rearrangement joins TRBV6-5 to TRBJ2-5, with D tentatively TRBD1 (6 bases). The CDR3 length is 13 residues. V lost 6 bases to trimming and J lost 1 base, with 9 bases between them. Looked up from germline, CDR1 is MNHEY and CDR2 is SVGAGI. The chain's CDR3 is CASRRGGQETQYF. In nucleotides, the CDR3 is TGTGCCAGCAGACGAGGGGGCCAAGAGACCCAGTACTTC.

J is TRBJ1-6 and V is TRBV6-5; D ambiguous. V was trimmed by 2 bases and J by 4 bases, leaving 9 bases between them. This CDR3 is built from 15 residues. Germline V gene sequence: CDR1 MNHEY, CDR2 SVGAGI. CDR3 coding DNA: TGTGCCAGCAGTTACCGTGCGTTATATAATTCACCCCTCCACTTT. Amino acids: CASSYRALYNSPLHF.

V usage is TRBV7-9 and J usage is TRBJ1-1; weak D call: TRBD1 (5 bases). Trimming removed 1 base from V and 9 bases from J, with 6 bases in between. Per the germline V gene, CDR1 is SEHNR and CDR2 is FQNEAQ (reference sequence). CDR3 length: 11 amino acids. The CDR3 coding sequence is TGTGCCAGCAGCTTAGGACAGAAAGCTTTCTTT. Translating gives CASSLGQKAFF. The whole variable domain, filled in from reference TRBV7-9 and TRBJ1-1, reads DTGVSQNPRHKITKRGQNVTFRCDPISEHNRLYWYRQTLGQGPEFLTYFQNEAQLEKSRLLSDRFSAERPKGSFSTLEIQRTEQGDSAMYLCASSLGQKAFFGQGTRLTVV.